A selection of T cell receptor beta chains follows, all from one sample in a study of cytomegalovirus exposure and HLA in healthy donors. The repertoire was sequenced with immunoSEQ multiplex PCR; TCRdb's copy has only in-frame clones and lacks some. The sample has 140,000 or so clones; around four fifths are singletons. Specimen: PBMCs. These TCRs come from a male donor in good health and CMV-seronegative. Each CDR3 is given with its conserved first and last residue. Fields, in order: D gene, clone size, V gene, J gene, CDR3 DNA, CDR3 protein. A D gene is named only where the DNA matches it firmly. The size entry is marked missing in some rows and otherwise reads once, few, many or a size class.

d_gene: NA
abundance: NA
v_gene: TRBV27
j_gene: TRBJ2-6
CDR3nt: TGTGCCAGCAGCGCGTTCTCTGGGGCCAACGTCCTGACTTTC
CDR3aa: CASSAFSGANVLTF

d_gene: TRBD1
abundance: NA
v_gene: TRBV7-9
j_gene: TRBJ1-1
CDR3nt: TGTTCCAGCAGCTTACATAGGGGGCCCACTGAAGCTTTCTTT
CDR3aa: CSSSLHRGPTEAFF

d_gene: TRBD1
abundance: NA
v_gene: TRBV5-5
j_gene: TRBJ1-2
CDR3nt: TGTGCCAGCAGTCGACAGGGAAATTTGGACGGCTACACCTTC
CDR3aa: CASSRQGNLDGYTF

d_gene: TRBD2
abundance: NA
v_gene: TRBV5-1
j_gene: TRBJ2-3
CDR3nt: TGCGCCAGCAGCTTGGCAAGCGGGGGGGCCGCAGATACGCAGTATTTT
CDR3aa: CASSLASGGAADTQYF

d_gene: NA
abundance: NA
v_gene: TRBV29-1
j_gene: TRBJ2-7
CDR3nt: TGCAGCGTACAAACCTCCTCCAAAGGAGCCTACGAGCAGTACTTC
CDR3aa: CSVQTSSKGAYEQYF

d_gene: NA
abundance: once
v_gene: TRBV6-5
j_gene: TRBJ1-2
CDR3nt: TGTGCCAGCAGTTACCAGGGTACGACCTATGGCTACACCTTC
CDR3aa: CASSYQGTTYGYTF

d_gene: NA
abundance: NA
v_gene: TRBV4-3
j_gene: TRBJ2-7
CDR3nt: TGCGCCAGCAGTCCCGGCAGGGTCGCCTACGAGCAGTACTTC
CDR3aa: CASSPGRVAYEQYF

d_gene: NA
abundance: once
v_gene: TRBV7-3
j_gene: TRBJ1-1
CDR3nt: TGTGCCAGCAGCTTAAAACGGGGCACTGAAGCTTTCTTT
CDR3aa: CASSLKRGTEAFF

d_gene: NA
abundance: NA
v_gene: TRBV15
j_gene: TRBJ2-7
CDR3nt: TGTGCCACCAGCAGACAACGGGAATACTACGAGCAGTACTTC
CDR3aa: CATSRQREYYEQYF

d_gene: NA
abundance: NA
v_gene: TRBV4-1
j_gene: TRBJ2-5
CDR3nt: TGCGCCAGCAGCCAAAAGTGGGGACCGGGGGGCTATCAAGAGACCCAGTACTTC
CDR3aa: CASSQKWGPGGYQETQYF

d_gene: TRBD1
abundance: NA
v_gene: TRBV28
j_gene: TRBJ1-3
CDR3nt: TGTGCCAGCAGTTCCCAGGGGGGCACCTCTGGAAACACCATATATTTT
CDR3aa: CASSSQGGTSGNTIYF

d_gene: NA
abundance: NA
v_gene: TRBV7-3
j_gene: TRBJ2-2
CDR3nt: TGTGCCAGCAGCTTAACGTCGGGGAACACCGGGGAGCTGTTTTTT
CDR3aa: CASSLTSGNTGELFF

d_gene: TRBD1
abundance: NA
v_gene: TRBV5-4
j_gene: TRBJ2-7
CDR3nt: TGTGCCAGCAGCTCGACAGGGACCGGGCAGTACTTC
CDR3aa: CASSSTGTGQYF

d_gene: NA
abundance: NA
v_gene: TRBV5-1
j_gene: TRBJ2-3
CDR3nt: TGCGCCAGCAGCTGGCAGGGGTTAGATGCAGATACGCAGTATTTT
CDR3aa: CASSWQGLDADTQYF

d_gene: TRBD1
abundance: once
v_gene: TRBV7-2
j_gene: TRBJ1-6
CDR3nt: TGTGCCAGCAGCTCCTGGGACAGTGGTAATTCACCCCTCCACTTT
CDR3aa: CASSSWDSGNSPLHF

d_gene: NA
abundance: NA
v_gene: TRBV18
j_gene: TRBJ1-5
CDR3nt: TGTGCCAGCTCCCTATACGCTGTTGCGGAGAGCAATCAGCCCCAGCATTTT
CDR3aa: CASSLYAVAESNQPQHF

d_gene: TRBD2
abundance: NA
v_gene: TRBV10-3
j_gene: TRBJ2-3
CDR3nt: TGTGCCATCAGGGGGACTAGTGTTCCAGATACGCAGTATTTT
CDR3aa: CAIRGTSVPDTQYF

d_gene: NA
abundance: NA
v_gene: TRBV2
j_gene: TRBJ2-1
CDR3nt: TGTGCCAGCAGTGAAGCGATTGGGTGGAGCTCCTACAATGAGCAGTTCTTC
CDR3aa: CASSEAIGWSSYNEQFF

d_gene: TRBD2
abundance: NA
v_gene: TRBV19
j_gene: TRBJ2-2
CDR3nt: TGTGCCAGTAGTTCGATTAGTTTAGCGGGCGTAGCCGGGGAGCTGTTTTTT
CDR3aa: CASSSISLAGVAGELFF

d_gene: NA
abundance: NA
v_gene: TRBV25-1
j_gene: TRBJ1-2
CDR3nt: TGTGCCAGCAGTGAATATGGGGGGAGCGGCTACACCTTC
CDR3aa: CASSEYGGSGYTF

d_gene: NA
abundance: NA
v_gene: TRBV6-5
j_gene: TRBJ1-1
CDR3nt: TGTGCCAGCAGTTACCCCCTCACTGAAGCTTTCTTT
CDR3aa: CASSYPLTEAFF

d_gene: TRBD1
abundance: NA
v_gene: TRBV19
j_gene: TRBJ2-7
CDR3nt: TGTGCCAGTAGTTGGGACAGGACCTACGAGCAGTACTTC
CDR3aa: CASSWDRTYEQYF

d_gene: NA
abundance: NA
v_gene: TRBV6-5
j_gene: TRBJ2-7
CDR3nt: TGTGCCAGCAGTTACATACCGCCCCGGCAGGCTTCCGAGCAGTACTTC
CDR3aa: CASSYIPPRQASEQYF

d_gene: NA
abundance: NA
v_gene: TRBV13
j_gene: TRBJ2-7
CDR3nt: TGTGCCAGCAGCCCGGGGAGGAGGGAAGAGCAGTACTTC
CDR3aa: CASSPGRREEQYF

d_gene: NA
abundance: NA
v_gene: TRBV7-2
j_gene: TRBJ1-5
CDR3nt: TGTGCCAGCAGCTTAGTTTCAGGGGCTGCGGAGCCCCAGCATTTT
CDR3aa: CASSLVSGAAEPQHF

d_gene: NA
abundance: NA
v_gene: TRBV5-8
j_gene: TRBJ1-5
CDR3nt: TGTGCCAGCAGCTTCTACCCAGGGTTCGATCAGCCCCAGCATTTT
CDR3aa: CASSFYPGFDQPQHF

d_gene: NA
abundance: NA
v_gene: TRBV6-5
j_gene: TRBJ2-2
CDR3nt: TGTGCCAGCAAGGTGAAGGGGCTGGAAACCGGGGAGCTGTTTTTT
CDR3aa: CASKVKGLETGELFF

d_gene: NA
abundance: NA
v_gene: TRBV5-1
j_gene: TRBJ2-3
CDR3nt: TGCGCCAGCAGCTCGAGGGAATCGGATACGCAGTATTTT
CDR3aa: CASSSRESDTQYF

d_gene: TRBD2
abundance: NA
v_gene: TRBV5-1
j_gene: TRBJ2-5
CDR3nt: TGCGCCAGCAGCTGGGGGACTAGCGGCCTTCAAGAGACCCAGTACTTC
CDR3aa: CASSWGTSGLQETQYF

d_gene: TRBD1
abundance: NA
v_gene: TRBV7-6
j_gene: TRBJ2-5
CDR3nt: TGTGCCAGCAGCCACGTCGGGACAGGGTTGGAGACCCAGTACTTC
CDR3aa: CASSHVGTGLETQYF

d_gene: NA
abundance: NA
v_gene: TRBV10-2
j_gene: TRBJ1-1
CDR3nt: TGCGCCAGCGGAGACCATTTGAACACTGAAGCTTTCTTT
CDR3aa: CASGDHLNTEAFF

d_gene: NA
abundance: NA
v_gene: TRBV7-2
j_gene: TRBJ2-1
CDR3nt: TGTGCCAGCAGTCCGGTAGCGGTATCCTCCTACAATGAGCAGTTCTTC
CDR3aa: CASSPVAVSSYNEQFF

d_gene: NA
abundance: few
v_gene: TRBV6-5
j_gene: TRBJ1-1
CDR3nt: TGTGCCAGCAGTTATGGGTACGGGACTGGGGGAACTGAAGCTTTCTTT
CDR3aa: CASSYGYGTGGTEAFF

d_gene: NA
abundance: NA
v_gene: TRBV14
j_gene: TRBJ2-7
CDR3nt: TGTGCCAGCAGCCAAGACTTAGTTACTTCCTACGAGCAGTACTTC
CDR3aa: CASSQDLVTSYEQYF

d_gene: TRBD2
abundance: few
v_gene: TRBV6-1
j_gene: TRBJ2-7
CDR3nt: TGTGCCAGCAGTGAGGATTACGGGGGGGTAAACGAGCAGTACTTC
CDR3aa: CASSEDYGGVNEQYF

d_gene: NA
abundance: NA
v_gene: TRBV7-8
j_gene: TRBJ1-5
CDR3nt: TGTGCCAGCAGCTTAGATGGGGGGACTCAGCCCCAGCATTTT
CDR3aa: CASSLDGGTQPQHF

d_gene: TRBD2
abundance: few
v_gene: TRBV25-1
j_gene: TRBJ2-1
CDR3nt: TGTGCCAGCAGTGATCCGTCTAGCGGGAGCTCCTACAATGAGCAGTTCTTC
CDR3aa: CASSDPSSGSSYNEQFF

d_gene: NA
abundance: NA
v_gene: TRBV14
j_gene: TRBJ2-7
CDR3nt: TGTGCCAGCAGCCCCCCGAGCGGGTACGAGCAGTACTTC
CDR3aa: CASSPPSGYEQYF

d_gene: NA
abundance: NA
v_gene: TRBV7-6
j_gene: TRBJ1-5
CDR3nt: TGTGCCAGCAGCTTAGATCAGGGGAGCAATCAGCCCCAGCATTTT
CDR3aa: CASSLDQGSNQPQHF

d_gene: TRBD2
abundance: NA
v_gene: TRBV2
j_gene: TRBJ2-7
CDR3nt: TGTGCCACAGGCCACCCTAGCGGGGGGTTTTCGTACGAGCAGTACTTC
CDR3aa: CATGHPSGGFSYEQYF

d_gene: TRBD1
abundance: NA
v_gene: TRBV19
j_gene: TRBJ1-4
CDR3nt: TGTGCCATCAGGCGGACAGGGGCCAAAAATGAAAAACTGTTTTTT
CDR3aa: CAIRRTGAKNEKLFF

d_gene: TRBD1
abundance: NA
v_gene: TRBV27
j_gene: TRBJ1-2
CDR3nt: TGTGCCAGCAGTTCCGACAGGGCTAACTATGGCTACACCTTC
CDR3aa: CASSSDRANYGYTF

d_gene: TRBD1
abundance: NA
v_gene: TRBV6-5
j_gene: TRBJ1-2
CDR3nt: TGTGCCAGCAGTTACTCGGACAGGGAAAGCTACACCTTC
CDR3aa: CASSYSDRESYTF

d_gene: NA
abundance: NA
v_gene: TRBV11-2
j_gene: TRBJ2-7
CDR3nt: TGTGCCAGCAGCTTAGAACGCAGGGGGCAGTACTTC
CDR3aa: CASSLERRGQYF

d_gene: TRBD2
abundance: NA
v_gene: TRBV27
j_gene: TRBJ2-1
CDR3nt: TGTGCCAGCAGACTGAGCGGGGCGATACCAAATGAGCAGTTCTTC
CDR3aa: CASRLSGAIPNEQFF

d_gene: NA
abundance: NA
v_gene: TRBV2
j_gene: TRBJ2-1
CDR3nt: TGTGCCGGGACACCATCCTACAATGAGCAGTTCTTC
CDR3aa: CAGTPSYNEQFF

d_gene: TRBD2
abundance: NA
v_gene: TRBV11-3
j_gene: TRBJ2-7
CDR3nt: TGTGCCAGCAGCAAAGGACTAGGTTCAAACGAGCAGTACTTC
CDR3aa: CASSKGLGSNEQYF

d_gene: NA
abundance: NA
v_gene: TRBV9
j_gene: TRBJ2-7
CDR3nt: TGTGCCAGCAGCGTAGGGTTCGGGGTCTACGAGCAGTACTTC
CDR3aa: CASSVGFGVYEQYF

d_gene: NA
abundance: few
v_gene: TRBV4-1
j_gene: TRBJ1-1
CDR3nt: TGCGCCAGCAGCTCCTTCCGGGACACTGAAGCTTTCTTT
CDR3aa: CASSSFRDTEAFF

d_gene: TRBD1
abundance: NA
v_gene: TRBV27
j_gene: TRBJ1-6
CDR3nt: TGTGCCAGCAGCGAAGATGGGACAGTGGGTTCACCCCTCCACTTT
CDR3aa: CASSEDGTVGSPLHF

d_gene: NA
abundance: NA
v_gene: TRBV18
j_gene: TRBJ2-4
CDR3nt: TGTGCCAGCTCACCACCAGCCTCAAACATTCAGTACTTC
CDR3aa: CASSPPASNIQYF

d_gene: TRBD1
abundance: NA
v_gene: TRBV27
j_gene: TRBJ1-1
CDR3nt: TGTGCCAGCAGTCCGGGACAGGGTGAAGCTTTCTTT
CDR3aa: CASSPGQGEAFF

d_gene: NA
abundance: NA
v_gene: TRBV15
j_gene: TRBJ2-2
CDR3nt: TGTGCCACCAGCAGGCAGTATCCCGGGGAGCTGTTTTTT
CDR3aa: CATSRQYPGELFF

d_gene: TRBD2
abundance: few
v_gene: TRBV5-6
j_gene: TRBJ2-1
CDR3nt: TGTGCCAGCAGCTTGCCTAGCGGGAGTGGCTCCTACAATGAGCAGTTCTTC
CDR3aa: CASSLPSGSGSYNEQFF

d_gene: NA
abundance: NA
v_gene: TRBV7-2
j_gene: TRBJ2-1
CDR3nt: TGTGCCAGCATTCTTTACAATGAGCAGTTCTTC
CDR3aa: CASILYNEQFF